This T cell receptor (beta chain) is from a study of blood T cell repertoires in COVID-19. As for the study in general: Specimens from acute and convalescent COVID-19 originated in the United States, Italy and Spain.

Clones were read by immunoSEQ multiplex PCR, and TCRdb kept only the in-frame ones, dropping some. The profile covers about 180,000 clones, with more than 75% appearing a single time and 7% taken by the ten largest. Clinical history reported by participants formed the basis on which cohorts were assigned. Sequenced sample: PBMCs or T cells enriched from blood (not recorded which). The receptor's source is a woman aged 45 to 65 who had recovered from COVID-19.

The CDR3 DNA is TGTGCCAGCAGTCCGGGACAGAACTATGGCTACACCTTC. Translating it yields CASSPGQNYGYTF. The chain has TRBV27 and TRBJ1-2, with 7 positions matching TRBD1. The germline gives CDR1 MNHEY, CDR2 SMNVEV (reference sequence). J gave up 2 bases and V 5 bases, and 2 bases lay outside the gene matches. CDR3 length: 13 residues.